This TCR beta chain was identified in a study of cytomegalovirus exposure and HLA in healthy donors. The wider study: Early on, a data release was issued that held some 91 million unique TCRs from HLA-typed donors.

Study-wide points: Reportedly, diagnosis of cytomegalovirus status by the classifier showed high specificity and sensitivity.

The PCR had 60 Vbeta and 13 Jbeta primers. Authors' processing steps: Around 76 million unique TCR beta chains, some 11 million shared, were counted in a later analysis. Data came from immunoSEQ multiplex PCR; TCRdb stores just in-frame clones and leaves some out. Clonal size and the V and J genes are those of that table, whereas D and trimming came from the DNA. The sample has 160,000 or so clones; approximately 80% are singletons. Note on this clone: Its target is unknown.

V lost 0 bases to trimming and J lost 0 bases, with 22 bases between them. Germline CDR1 MGHRA, CDR2 YSYEKL. The CDR3 is 20 residues long. The V and J genes are TRBV4-1 and TRBJ2-3; a possible D gene is TRBD2 (6 bases). Input material: PBMCs. The clonotype comes from a woman between 45 and 65 years old in good health and CMV-seronegative. Here the CDR3 DNA reads TGCGCCAGCAGCCAAGAGCCCTGGCCTCTGAGCGGGTATAGCACAGATACGCAGTATTTT. Protein product: CASSQEPWPLSGYSTDTQYF.